The rows below give T cell receptor beta chains drawn from one sample of a study of blood T cell repertoires in COVID-19. Generated by immunoSEQ multiplex PCR, the TCRdb table keeps only in-frame clones and is missing some. The profile shows 55,000 to 95,000 clones, roughly 82% of them singletons. Input material: peripheral blood. All receptors come from a woman aged 60-70 years with acute or convalescent COVID-19. Both conserved end residues are part of each CDR3. The order of the fields is D gene, V gene, clone size, J gene, CDR3 protein, CDR3 DNA. D genes are given only for firm matches. Size tells how often a clone was seen (once, few, many) or the class of an expanded clone, and some rows leave it out.

d_gene: .
v_gene: TRBV2
abundance: .
j_gene: TRBJ2-7
CDR3aa: CASNQQNYEQYF
CDR3nt: TGTGCCAGCAATCAACAGAACTACGAGCAGTACTTC

d_gene: TRBD2
v_gene: TRBV9
abundance: .
j_gene: TRBJ2-7
CDR3aa: CASSAHLSGRHEQYF
CDR3nt: TGTGCCAGCAGCGCCCATCTTAGCGGGAGGCACGAGCAGTACTTC

d_gene: TRBD1
v_gene: TRBV30
abundance: .
j_gene: TRBJ1-2
CDR3aa: CAWSGTGGAWGGYTF
CDR3nt: TGTGCCTGGAGTGGGACAGGGGGCGCATGGGGCGGCTACACCTTC

d_gene: TRBD1
v_gene: TRBV7-9
abundance: few
j_gene: TRBJ1-4
CDR3aa: CASSPGQLNEKLFF
CDR3nt: TGTGCCAGCAGCCCGGGACAGCTTAATGAAAAACTGTTTTTT

d_gene: TRBD2
v_gene: TRBV7-9
abundance: .
j_gene: TRBJ2-3
CDR3aa: CASRSIAGGRTDTQYF
CDR3nt: TGTGCCAGCAGATCTATAGCGGGAGGACGCACAGATACGCAGTATTTT

d_gene: TRBD1
v_gene: TRBV10-3
abundance: .
j_gene: TRBJ2-5
CDR3aa: CAISRDRGETQYF
CDR3nt: TGTGCCATCAGTCGGGACAGGGGCGAGACCCAGTACTTC

d_gene: .
v_gene: TRBV5-6
abundance: .
j_gene: TRBJ2-3
CDR3aa: CASSRGTFLTDTQYF
CDR3nt: TGTGCCAGCAGTCGAGGGACTTTTCTCACAGATACGCAGTATTTT

d_gene: .
v_gene: TRBV30
abundance: once
j_gene: TRBJ1-3
CDR3aa: CAWSVPGSARSGNTIYF
CDR3nt: TGTGCCTGGAGTGTACCCGGGAGCGCTCGGTCGGGAAACACCATATATTTT

d_gene: TRBD2
v_gene: TRBV7-2
abundance: .
j_gene: TRBJ2-1
CDR3aa: CASSRGTSSWEKFF
CDR3nt: TGTGCCAGCAGCCGTGGGACTAGCTCGTGGGAAAAGTTCTTC

d_gene: TRBD2
v_gene: TRBV5-1
abundance: .
j_gene: TRBJ2-1
CDR3aa: CASSFLTSGSNEQFF
CDR3nt: TGCGCCAGCAGCTTCTTGACTAGCGGGAGCAATGAGCAGTTCTTC

d_gene: .
v_gene: TRBV30
abundance: .
j_gene: TRBJ1-1
CDR3aa: CAWSKTTEAFF
CDR3nt: TGTGCCTGGAGCAAAACAACTGAAGCTTTCTTT

d_gene: TRBD1
v_gene: TRBV6-5
abundance: .
j_gene: TRBJ1-6
CDR3aa: CASRPGQGDNSPLHF
CDR3nt: TGTGCCAGCAGACCCGGACAGGGGGATAATTCACCCCTCCACTTT

d_gene: .
v_gene: TRBV2
abundance: .
j_gene: TRBJ1-4
CDR3aa: CASSGYNREKLFF
CDR3nt: TGTGCCAGCAGTGGATACAATCGAGAAAAACTGTTTTTT

d_gene: .
v_gene: TRBV5-6
abundance: .
j_gene: TRBJ1-2
CDR3aa: CASSTNRDGYTF
CDR3nt: TGTGCCAGCAGCACGAACAGGGACGGCTACACCTTC

d_gene: TRBD1
v_gene: TRBV16
abundance: .
j_gene: TRBJ2-1
CDR3aa: CASSQSTGQGYNEQFF
CDR3nt: TGTGCCAGCAGCCAATCGACGGGACAGGGGTACAATGAGCAGTTCTTC

d_gene: .
v_gene: TRBV3-1/TRBV3-2
abundance: .
j_gene: TRBJ2-5
CDR3aa: CASSQGRSKTQYF
CDR3nt: TGTGCCAGCAGCCAAGGGAGGTCTAAGACCCAGTACTTC

d_gene: .
v_gene: TRBV10-3
abundance: .
j_gene: TRBJ1-2
CDR3aa: CAISYGSTRAGYTF
CDR3nt: TGTGCCATCAGCTACGGATCAACCAGGGCCGGCTACACCTTC

d_gene: .
v_gene: TRBV28
abundance: .
j_gene: TRBJ1-5
CDR3aa: CASSLLGNQPQHF
CDR3nt: TGTGCCAGCAGTCTACTTGGCAATCAGCCCCAGCATTTT

d_gene: .
v_gene: TRBV29-1
abundance: few
j_gene: TRBJ1-1
CDR3aa: CSVNHRMNTEAFF
CDR3nt: TGCAGCGTCAATCACAGGATGAACACTGAAGCTTTCTTT

d_gene: TRBD1
v_gene: TRBV10-3
abundance: few
j_gene: TRBJ1-2
CDR3aa: CAISEYPPFSPDRGYYGYTF
CDR3nt: TGTGCCATCAGTGAGTATCCTCCCTTCTCTCCGGACAGGGGATACTATGGCTACACCTTC

d_gene: .
v_gene: TRBV27
abundance: once
j_gene: TRBJ2-3
CDR3aa: CASSLGLRDTQYF
CDR3nt: TGTGCCAGCAGTTTGGGGCTCAGGGATACGCAGTATTTT

d_gene: .
v_gene: TRBV14
abundance: .
j_gene: TRBJ2-1
CDR3aa: CASSQELSSYNEQFF
CDR3nt: TGTGCCAGCAGCCAAGAACTTAGCTCCTACAATGAGCAGTTCTTC

d_gene: TRBD2
v_gene: TRBV6-6
abundance: .
j_gene: TRBJ2-2
CDR3aa: CASSRTSGGSTGELFF
CDR3nt: TGTGCCAGCAGTAGGACTAGCGGGGGGTCGACCGGGGAGCTGTTTTTT

d_gene: TRBD2
v_gene: TRBV5-4
abundance: .
j_gene: TRBJ2-7
CDR3aa: CASSASGLSLRQYF
CDR3nt: TGTGCCAGCAGCGCGTCGGGACTATCCCTACGGCAGTACTTC

d_gene: .
v_gene: TRBV3-1/TRBV3-2
abundance: .
j_gene: TRBJ1-2
CDR3aa: CASSPLKGSGGYTF
CDR3nt: TGTGCCAGCAGCCCACTTAAGGGCAGCGGTGGCTACACCTTC

d_gene: .
v_gene: TRBV11-2
abundance: .
j_gene: TRBJ2-1
CDR3aa: CASSLGLEGGEQFF
CDR3nt: TGTGCCAGCAGCTTAGGGCTAGAGGGTGGTGAGCAGTTCTTC

d_gene: TRBD1
v_gene: TRBV18
abundance: few
j_gene: TRBJ1-2
CDR3aa: CASSPGGGGYGYTF
CDR3nt: TGTGCCAGCTCACCAGGAGGGGGCGGCTATGGCTACACCTTC

d_gene: .
v_gene: TRBV2
abundance: .
j_gene: TRBJ2-6
CDR3aa: CASSEIRGAGANVLTF
CDR3nt: TGTGCCAGCAGTGAAATTCGGGGGGCCGGGGCCAACGTCCTGACTTTC